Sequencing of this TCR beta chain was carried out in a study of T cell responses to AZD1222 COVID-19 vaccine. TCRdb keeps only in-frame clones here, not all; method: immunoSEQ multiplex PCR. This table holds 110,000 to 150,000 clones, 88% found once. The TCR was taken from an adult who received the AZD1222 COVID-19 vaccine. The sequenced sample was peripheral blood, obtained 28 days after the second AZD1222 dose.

DNA of the CDR3: TGTGCCACCAGTGATGCAAGGACAGCGAACCAAGAGACCCAGTACTTC. This gives the protein CATSDARTANQETQYF. The rearrangement links TRBV24-1 to TRBJ2-5; tentative D call: TRBD1 (6 bases). CDR1 KGHDR and CDR2 SFDVKD come from the germline V gene. There are 16 residues in the CDR3. Trimming took 3 bases from V and 0 from J, leaving 13 bases between them.